The clone carrying this T cell receptor beta chain was seen at least ten times. The sample belongs to a study of neurological immune-mediated disorders. Synthesis of cDNA was accomplished via 5'RACE employing 10-nucleotide random UMIs. TCRdb reprocessed the 5' RACE reads via MiXCR and lists one record per CDR3 protein. The sample holds 75,000 to 85,000 distinct CDR3 sequences, over 15% seen once. The CDR3 is 14 residues long. Trimming removed 3 bases from V and 7 bases from J, with 13 bases in between. Germline V gene data show CDR1 as SGHTA and CDR2 as FQGTGA. This chain connects TRBV7-3 to TRBJ2-1; D tentatively reads TRBD1 or TRBD2 (7 bases each). The sequence was collected from a woman aged 40-49 years in good health. The sample was PBMCs. The CDR3 DNA is TGTGCCAGCAGCTTGTCAGGGGGGGGGAATGAGCAGTTCTTC. Protein product: CASSLSGGGNEQFF. Full variable domain (remainder filled in from reference TRBV7-3 and TRBJ2-1): GAGVSQTPSNKVTEKGKYVELRCDPISGHTALYWYRQSLGQGPEFLIYFQGTGAADDSGLPNDRFFAVRPEGSVSTLKIQRTERGDSAVYLCASSLSGGGNEQFFGPGTRLTVL.